This paragraph reports one TCR beta chain. The data originate from a study of cytomegalovirus exposure and HLA in healthy donors. Researchers ran the PCR with 60 Vbeta and 13 Jbeta primers. Sequenced by immunoSEQ multiplex PCR; TCRdb stores in-frame clones only, minus some. The top ten hold 1.5% to 2% of the sample, which has 140,000 or so clones, about 80% seen once. Looked up from germline, CDR1 is SQVTM and CDR2 is ANQGSEA. V shed 6 bases, J shed 2 bases, and the junction held 6 bases outside the gene matches. The CDR3 has 14 residues. Input material: PBMCs. The clonotype was recovered from a woman in her twenties or thirties in good health and CMV-seronegative. The chain links TRBV29-1 to TRBJ1-5; 8 bases line up with TRBD1. The CDR3 here is CSVGQGNGNQPQHF. CDR3 bases: TGCAGCGTCGGACAGGGTAATGGCAATCAGCCCCAGCATTTT.